The T cell receptor (beta chain) described here comes from a study of T cells in Graves' hyperthyroidism and ophthalmopathy. The CDR3 has 14 amino acids. V lost 8 bases and J lost 3, with 16 bases in between. CDR1 MNHEY and CDR2 SMNVEV come from the germline V gene (reference sequence). The table lists this clonotype with many counts. Regions amplified from RNA transcripts were the TCR beta CDR3 regions. The HTBI primer set was used in a first-round RT-PCR of the TCR CDR3. MiXCR, run by TCRdb on the multiplex PCR reads, gives a single entry per CDR3 protein. The sample has 350,000 or so distinct CDR3 sequences, 15% to 20% seen once.

The V and J genes are TRBV27 and TRBJ1-2; D possibly corresponds to TRBD1 (5 bases). The sample taken for sequencing was blood. This clonotype originated in a middle-aged woman with Graves' ophthalmopathy. This CDR3 is CASGDRSAYYGYTF. CDR3 DNA: TGTGCCAGCGGCGACAGATCCGCCTACTATGGCTACACCTTC.